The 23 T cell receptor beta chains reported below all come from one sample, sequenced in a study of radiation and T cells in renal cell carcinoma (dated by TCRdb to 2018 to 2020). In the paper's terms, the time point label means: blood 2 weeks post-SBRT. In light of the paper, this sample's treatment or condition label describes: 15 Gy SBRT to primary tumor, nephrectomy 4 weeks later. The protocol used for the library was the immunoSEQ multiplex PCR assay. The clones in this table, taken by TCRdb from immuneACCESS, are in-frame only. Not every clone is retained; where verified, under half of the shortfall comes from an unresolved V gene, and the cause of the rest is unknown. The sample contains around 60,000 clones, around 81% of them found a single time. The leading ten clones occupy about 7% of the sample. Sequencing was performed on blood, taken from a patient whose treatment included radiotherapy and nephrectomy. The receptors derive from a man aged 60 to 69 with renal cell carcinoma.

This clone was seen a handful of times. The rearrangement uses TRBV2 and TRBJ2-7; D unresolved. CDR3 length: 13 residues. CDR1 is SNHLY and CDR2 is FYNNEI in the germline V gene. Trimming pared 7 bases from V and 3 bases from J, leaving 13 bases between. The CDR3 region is CASNGVGGYEQYV. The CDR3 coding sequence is TGTGCCAGCAACGGTGTGGGCGGCTACGAGCAGTACGTC.

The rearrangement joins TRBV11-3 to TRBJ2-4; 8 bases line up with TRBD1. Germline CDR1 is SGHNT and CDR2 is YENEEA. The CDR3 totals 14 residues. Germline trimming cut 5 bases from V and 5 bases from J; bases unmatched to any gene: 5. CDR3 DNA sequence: TGTGCCAGCAGCCCCCCGGACAGGGAAAACATTCAGTACTTC. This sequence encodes CASSPPDRENIQYF.

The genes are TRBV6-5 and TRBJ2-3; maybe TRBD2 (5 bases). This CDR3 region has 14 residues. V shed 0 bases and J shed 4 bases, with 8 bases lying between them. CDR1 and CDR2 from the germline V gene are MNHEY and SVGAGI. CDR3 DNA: TGTGCCAGCAGTTACTCACCCGGGGCAGATACGCAGTATTTT. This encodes CASSYSPGADTQYF.

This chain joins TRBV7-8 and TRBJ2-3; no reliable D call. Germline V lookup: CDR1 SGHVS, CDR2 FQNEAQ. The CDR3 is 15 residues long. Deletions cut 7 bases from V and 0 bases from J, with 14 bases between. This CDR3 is CASTGDGFSTDTQYF. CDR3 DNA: TGTGCCAGCACCGGAGACGGGTTTAGCACAGATACGCAGTATTTT.

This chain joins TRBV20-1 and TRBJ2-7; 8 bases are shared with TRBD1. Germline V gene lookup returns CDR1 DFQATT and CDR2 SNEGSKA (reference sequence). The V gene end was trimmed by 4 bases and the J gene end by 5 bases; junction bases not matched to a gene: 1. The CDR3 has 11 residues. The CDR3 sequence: CSAKDRDEQYV. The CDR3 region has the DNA TGCAGTGCTAAGGACAGGGACGAGCAGTACGTC.

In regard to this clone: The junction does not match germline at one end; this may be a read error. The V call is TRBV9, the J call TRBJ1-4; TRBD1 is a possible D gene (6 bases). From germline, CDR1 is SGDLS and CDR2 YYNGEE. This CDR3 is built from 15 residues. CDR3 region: CASTPSGTTNEKLFF. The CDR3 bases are TGTGCCAGCACACCTTCCGGGACAACAAATGAAAAACTGTTTTTT.

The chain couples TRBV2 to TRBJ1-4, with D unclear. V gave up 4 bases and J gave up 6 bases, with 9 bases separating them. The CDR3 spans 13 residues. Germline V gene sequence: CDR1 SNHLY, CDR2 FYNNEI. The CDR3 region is CASSAGLYEKLFF. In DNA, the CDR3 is TGTGCCAGCAGTGCCGGTCTATATGAAAAACTGTTTTTT.

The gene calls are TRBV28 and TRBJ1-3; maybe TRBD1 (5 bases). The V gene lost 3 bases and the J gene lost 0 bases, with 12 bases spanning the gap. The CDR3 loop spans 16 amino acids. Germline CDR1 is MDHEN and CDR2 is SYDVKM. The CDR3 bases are TGTGCCAGCAGTTTCGTCGGGGGTGGCTCTGGAAACACCATATATTTT. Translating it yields CASSFVGGGSGNTIYF.

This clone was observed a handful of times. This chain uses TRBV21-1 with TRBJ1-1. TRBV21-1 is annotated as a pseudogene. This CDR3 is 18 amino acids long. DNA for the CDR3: TGTGCCAGCAGCAAAAGGGAGAAGCCCAGGGACCCTGTTCCTGAAGCTTTCTTT. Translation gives CASSKREKPRDPVPEAFF.

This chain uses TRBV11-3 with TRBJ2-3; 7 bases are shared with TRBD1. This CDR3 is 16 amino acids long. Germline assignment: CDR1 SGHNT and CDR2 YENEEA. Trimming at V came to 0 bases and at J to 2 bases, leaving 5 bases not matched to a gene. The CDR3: CASSLEAGGPTDTQYF. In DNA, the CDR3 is TGTGCCAGCAGCTTAGAGGCAGGGGGTCCCACAGATACGCAGTATTTT.

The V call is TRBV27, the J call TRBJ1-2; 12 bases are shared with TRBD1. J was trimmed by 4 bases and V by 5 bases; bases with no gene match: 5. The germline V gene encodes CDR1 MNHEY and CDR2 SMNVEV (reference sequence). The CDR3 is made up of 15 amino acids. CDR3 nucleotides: TGTGCCAGCAGTCGGGACAGGGGGCGCGCCTATGGCTACACCTTC. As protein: CASSRDRGRAYGYTF.

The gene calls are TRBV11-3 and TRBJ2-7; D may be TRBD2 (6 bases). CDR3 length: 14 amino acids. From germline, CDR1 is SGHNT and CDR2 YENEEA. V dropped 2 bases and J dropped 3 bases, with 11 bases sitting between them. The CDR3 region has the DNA TGTGCCAGCAGCTTAAGGGGAGGAGACTACGAGCAGTACTTC. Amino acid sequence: CASSLRGGDYEQYF.

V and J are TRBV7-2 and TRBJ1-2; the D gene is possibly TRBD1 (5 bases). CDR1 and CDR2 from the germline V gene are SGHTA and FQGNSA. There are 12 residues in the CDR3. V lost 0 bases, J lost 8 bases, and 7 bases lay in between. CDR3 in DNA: TGTGCCAGCAGCTTAGCCAGGGAGGGCTACACCTTC. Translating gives CASSLAREGYTF.

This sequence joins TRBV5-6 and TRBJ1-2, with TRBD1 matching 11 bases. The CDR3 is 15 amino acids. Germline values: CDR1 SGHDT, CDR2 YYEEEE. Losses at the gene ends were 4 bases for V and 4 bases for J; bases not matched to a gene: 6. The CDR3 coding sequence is TGTGCCAGCAGCCGGACAGGGGGCGGGATCTATGGCTACACCTTC. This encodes CASSRTGGGIYGYTF.

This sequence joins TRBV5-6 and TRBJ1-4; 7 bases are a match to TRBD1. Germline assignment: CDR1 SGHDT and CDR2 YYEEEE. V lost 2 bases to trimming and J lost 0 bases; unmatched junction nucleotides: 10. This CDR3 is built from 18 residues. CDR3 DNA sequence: TGTGCCAGCAGCTTTATCGGGGACAGCGGTCCAACTAATGAAAAACTGTTTTTT. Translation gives CASSFIGDSGPTNEKLFF. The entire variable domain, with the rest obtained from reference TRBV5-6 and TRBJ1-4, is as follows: DAGVTQSPTHLIKTRGQQVTLRCSPKSGHDTVSWYQQALGQGPQFIFQYYEEEERQRGNFPDRFSGHQFPNYSSELNVNALLLGDSALYLCASSFIGDSGPTNEKLFFGSGTQLSVL.

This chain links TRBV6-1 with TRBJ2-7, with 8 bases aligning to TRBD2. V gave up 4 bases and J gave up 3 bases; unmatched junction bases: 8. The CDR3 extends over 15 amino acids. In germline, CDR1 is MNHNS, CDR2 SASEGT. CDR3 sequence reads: CASSVTSAYLYEQYV. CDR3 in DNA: TGTGCCAGCAGTGTGACTAGCGCTTACCTCTACGAGCAGTACGTC.

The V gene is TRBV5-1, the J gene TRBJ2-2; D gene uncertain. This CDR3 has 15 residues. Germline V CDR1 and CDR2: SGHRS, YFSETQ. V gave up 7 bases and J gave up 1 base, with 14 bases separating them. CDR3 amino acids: CASRVDVGNTGELFF. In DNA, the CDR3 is TGCGCCAGCCGGGTCGACGTCGGGAACACCGGGGAGCTGTTTTTT.

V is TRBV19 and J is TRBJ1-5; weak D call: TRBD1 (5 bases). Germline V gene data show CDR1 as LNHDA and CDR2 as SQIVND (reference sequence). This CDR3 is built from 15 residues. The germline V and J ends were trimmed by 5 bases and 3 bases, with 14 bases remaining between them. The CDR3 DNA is TGTGCCAGTAGTCCGGGGCGGCAAACCAATCAGCCCCAGCATTTT. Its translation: CASSPGRQTNQPQHF. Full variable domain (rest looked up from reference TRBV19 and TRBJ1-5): DGGITQSPKYLFRKEGQNVTLSCEQNLNHDAMYWYRQDPGQGLRLIYYSQIVNDFQKGDIAEGYSVSREKKESFPLTVTSAQKNPTAFYLCASSPGRQTNQPQHFGDGTRLSIL.

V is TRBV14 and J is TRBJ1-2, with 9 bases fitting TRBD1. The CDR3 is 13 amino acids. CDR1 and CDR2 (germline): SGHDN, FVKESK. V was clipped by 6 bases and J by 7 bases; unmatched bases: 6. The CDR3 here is CASSLTGGGGYTF. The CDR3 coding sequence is TGTGCCAGCAGTCTTACAGGGGGCGGTGGCTACACCTTC.

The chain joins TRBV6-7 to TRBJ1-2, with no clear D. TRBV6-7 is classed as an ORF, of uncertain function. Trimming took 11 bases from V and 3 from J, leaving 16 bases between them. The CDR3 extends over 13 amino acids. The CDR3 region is CALSFGPDYGYTF. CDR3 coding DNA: TGTGCCTTATCTTTCGGGCCTGACTATGGCTACACCTTC.

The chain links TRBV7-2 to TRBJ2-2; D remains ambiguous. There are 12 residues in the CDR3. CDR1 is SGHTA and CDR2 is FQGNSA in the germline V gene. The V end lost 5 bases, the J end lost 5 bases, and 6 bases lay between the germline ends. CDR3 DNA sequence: TGTGCCAGCAGCCCGTCTACCGGGGAGCTGTTTTTT. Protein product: CASSPSTGELFF.

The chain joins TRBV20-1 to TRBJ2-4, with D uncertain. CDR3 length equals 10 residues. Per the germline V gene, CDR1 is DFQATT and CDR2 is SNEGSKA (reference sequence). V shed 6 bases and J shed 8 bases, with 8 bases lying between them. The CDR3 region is CSALQDIQYF. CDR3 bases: TGCAGTGCCCTACAAGACATTCAGTACTTC.

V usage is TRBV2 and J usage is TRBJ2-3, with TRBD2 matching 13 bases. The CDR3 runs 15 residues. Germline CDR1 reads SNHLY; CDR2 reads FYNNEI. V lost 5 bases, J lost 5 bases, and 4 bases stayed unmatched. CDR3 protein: CASSRGLAGIDTQYF. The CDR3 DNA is TGTGCCAGCAGTCGGGGACTAGCGGGAATAGATACGCAGTATTTT.